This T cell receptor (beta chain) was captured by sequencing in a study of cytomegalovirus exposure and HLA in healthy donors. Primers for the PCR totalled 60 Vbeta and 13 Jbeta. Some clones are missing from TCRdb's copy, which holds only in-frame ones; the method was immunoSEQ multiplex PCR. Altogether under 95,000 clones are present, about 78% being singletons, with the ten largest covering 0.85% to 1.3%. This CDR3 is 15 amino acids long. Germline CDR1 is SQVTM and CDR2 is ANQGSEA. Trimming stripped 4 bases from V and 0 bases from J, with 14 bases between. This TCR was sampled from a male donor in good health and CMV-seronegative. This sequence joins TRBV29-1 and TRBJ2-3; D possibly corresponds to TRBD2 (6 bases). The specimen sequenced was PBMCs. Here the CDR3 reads CSVGQRRDSTDTQYF. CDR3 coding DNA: TGCAGCGTTGGACAGCGGAGGGATAGCACAGATACGCAGTATTTT.